This T cell receptor beta chain is from a study of blood T cell repertoires in COVID-19. Study context: Donors in the United States, Italy and Spain gave samples during acute or convalescent COVID-19.

Concerning this clone: The identical CDR3 is also encoded by other nucleotide sequences in the sample.

Libraries were prepared by immunoSEQ multiplex PCR; TCRdb keeps only in-frame clonotypes and omits some of them. The sample includes roughly 80,000 clones, over 70% of them seen just once. The CDR3 is made up of 13 amino acids. Trimming took 3 bases from V and 7 from J; bases not matched to a gene: 3. Germline V gives CDR1 KGHSH, CDR2 LQKENI. This clonotype originated in a man aged 50 to 59 with acute or convalescent COVID-19. The V call is TRBV18, the J call TRBJ1-2; 9 bases align to TRBD1. Sample: peripheral blood. The CDR3 DNA is TGTGCCAGCTCACCCGGGACAGGGTCTGGCTACACCTTC. Its translation: CASSPGTGSGYTF.